These 11 T cell receptor beta chains originate from one sample sequenced in a study of control samples from healthy donors and cancer patients. The protocol was immunoSEQ multiplex PCR, while the TCRdb copy is restricted to in-frame clones and leaves out a portion. The sample comprises over 120,000 clones, about 95% of which are singletons, and 11% to 15% rests with the top ten. Specimen: PBMCs. These receptors originate from a man in his sixties with colorectal cancer.

V usage is TRBV19 and J usage is TRBJ1-5; TRBD1 is a possible D gene (5 bases). The V gene lost 8 bases and the J gene lost 4 bases, with 18 bases spanning the gap. Germline CDR1 is LNHDA and CDR2 is SQIVND (reference sequence). This CDR3 has 15 amino acids. The CDR3 loop reads CASAIGGVGNQPQHF. Written as DNA, the CDR3 is TGTGCCAGTGCGATCGGGGGGGTCGGGAATCAGCCCCAGCATTTT.

V gene TRBV19 combines with J gene TRBJ1-1; D unresolved. V was clipped by 6 bases and J by 7 bases, with 9 bases between them. This CDR3 spans 11 amino acids. Germline V CDR1 and CDR2: LNHDA, SQIVND (reference sequence). CDR3 amino acids: CASRADREAFF. CDR3 sequence (DNA): TGTGCCAGTAGAGCTGACCGTGAAGCTTTCTTT.

This clone was picked up one time. This chain links TRBV10-3 with TRBJ2-7; TRBD2 matches at 9 bases. Germline trimming cut 5 bases from V and 5 bases from J; bases unmatched to any gene: 7. Looked up from germline, CDR1 is ENHRY and CDR2 is SYGVKD. The CDR3 extends over 14 amino acids. In DNA form, the CDR3 reads TGTGCCATCAGTTCCGGGACTAGCTCAGACGAGCAGTACTTC. It translates to CAISSGTSSDEQYF.

This clone was seen a single time. The chain employs TRBV4-1 and TRBJ2-1, with D possibly TRBD2 on 6 matching bases. CDR1 is MGHRA, CDR2 YSYEKL, per germline. V was shortened by 1 base and J by 7 bases, with 17 bases between the two germline ends. This CDR3 has 16 residues. CDR3 residues: CASSQGPAGTRNEQFF. The DNA for the CDR3 is TGCGCCAGCAGCCAAGGACCTGCGGGGACGCGGAATGAGCAGTTCTTC.

The rearrangement uses TRBV4-3 and TRBJ2-5, with TRBD2 as a possible D gene (5 bases). CDR1 and CDR2 (germline): LGHNA, YSLEER. This CDR3 has 15 amino acids. Trimming stripped 1 base from V and 3 bases from J, with 12 bases between. The CDR3 loop is CASSQVAGNEETQYF. CDR3 in DNA: TGCGCCAGCAGCCAAGTCGCGGGTAATGAAGAGACCCAGTACTTC.

This clone was counted once. V gene TRBV2 combines with J gene TRBJ1-4; no clear D. CDR3 length: 14 amino acids. In germline, CDR1 is SNHLY, CDR2 FYNNEI. Trimming took off 1 base at V and 8 bases at J, with 11 bases between the two ends. The CDR3 coding sequence is TGTGCCAGCAGTGAAGGGGGTGTGTGGGAAAAACTGTTTTTT. Translation: CASSEGGVWEKLFF.

The sample holds one count of this clone. The J gene is TRBJ2-7, the V gene TRBV20-1; perhaps TRBD2 as D (6 bases). This CDR3 is built from 13 residues. Germline lookup yields CDR1 DFQATT and CDR2 SNEGSKA (reference sequence). The V end was cut by 3 bases, the J end by 3 bases, with 12 bases between. DNA for the CDR3: TGCAGTGCTAGTGCGGGGACGGACTACGAGCAGTACTTC. This encodes CSASAGTDYEQYF.

This chain connects TRBV4-2 to TRBJ2-1; D is possibly TRBD2 (6 bases). From germline, CDR1 is LGHNA and CDR2 YNFKEQ. CDR3 length equals 17 residues. V was cut by 0 bases and J by 8 bases, with 20 bases left in between. The CDR3 protein is CASSQDPGLVGEDEQFF. CDR3 DNA: TGTGCCAGCAGCCAAGACCCGGGGCTAGTCGGGGAGGATGAGCAGTTCTTC.

This clone was found once. This chain uses TRBV6-5 with TRBJ1-2; D gene uncertain. V was shortened by 0 bases and J by 2 bases, with 13 bases between the two germline ends. The CDR3 has 16 amino acids. Germline V CDR1 and CDR2: MNHEY, SVGAGI. CDR3 nucleotides: TGTGCCAGCAGTTACTCGAGGGTGTTAGGAAACTATGGCTACACCTTC. It translates to CASSYSRVLGNYGYTF.

The rearrangement joins TRBV7-2 to TRBJ2-2; a weak D match, TRBD1 (6 bases). The V gene's germline CDR1 is SGHTA and CDR2 FQGNSA. CDR3 length equals 13 residues. Trimming took off 6 bases at V and 6 bases at J, with 11 bases between the two ends. The CDR3 nucleotides are TGTGCCAGCAGTTCACAGGGATCCGGGGAGCTGTTTTTT. Translating it yields CASSSQGSGELFF.

This chain joins TRBV5-5 and TRBJ2-3; 7 bases are a match to TRBD2. The CDR3 is 15 residues long. Looked up from germline, CDR1 is SGHKS and CDR2 is YYEKEE (reference sequence). V shed 3 bases and J 1 base; nucleotides not matched to a gene: 5. CDR3 nucleotides: TGTGCCAGCAGCTCGGCTCTAGCGGGCACAGATACGCAGTATTTT. Its protein is CASSSALAGTDTQYF. The variable domain in full, completed from reference TRBV5-5 and TRBJ2-3, reads DAGVTQSPTHLIKTRGQQVTLRCSPISGHKSVSWYQQVLGQGPQFIFQYYEKEERGRGNFPDRFSARQFPNYSSELNVNALLLGDSALYLCASSSALAGTDTQYFGPGTRLTVL.